This T cell receptor (beta chain) was found in a study of blood T cell repertoires in COVID-19 (dated by TCRdb to the early 2020s). In the study overall: The collaborator samples originated in the United States, Italy and Spain and spanned the acute and convalescent phases of COVID-19. The material from the prospective study consisted of cDNA or gDNA derived from T cells, B-cell-depleted T cells, or PBMCs. Deeply sampled blood TCRbeta repertoires from subjects exposed to, actively infected with, or recovered from COVID-19 were included in the dataset. A freely available public database, intended as a resource for researchers studying the immune response to SARS-CoV-2, is where the repertoires were released. The samples were drawn from two sources: the first 160 participants of the ongoing ImmuneRACE study, and 1,254 subjects contributed by 6 global collaborators. Sample metadata almost always included a de-identified subject ID, COVID-19 status, age in years and sex. Where available, HLA class I and class II types were obtained from metadata supplied by the sample provider rather than from assay-based typing.

The immunoSEQ Assay, a bias-controlled multiplex PCR, was used to amplify TCRbeta CDR3 regions from genomic DNA. As for how the authors treated the data: The number of nucleated cells in each sample was estimated from the amplification of reference gene primers within the assay. To quantify the absolute abundance of each unique TCRbeta CDR3 rearrangement, sequence reads were collapsed and filtered. For each sample, productive Simpson clonality was calculated as the square root of Simpson's diversity index across productive rearrangements. In TCRdb, the immuneACCESS table is reduced to in-frame sequences with V and J assigned. These tables do not hold every clone; where another copy was compared, an unresolved V gene accounts for under half, and the others remain unexplained. The D gene and trimming were derived from the DNA, and the V and J assignments and clone size from that table. The sample table records about 250,000 clones; approximately 84% of these occur just once. The top ten clonotypes cover 4% to 5.5% of the sample.

Overall study outcomes, separate from this receptor: The quantity of clinical and demographic metadata differed by source and by participant and was supplied without curation.

The collaborating institutions used their own protocols to collect whole blood in K2EDTA tubes. For TCRbeta analysis, collaborators shipped samples as frozen whole blood, isolated PBMCs, or DNA extracted from either of those sample types. Turning to this clone: Its specific antigen is unknown. Per-base qualities were not stored, and no clone one base away is much larger.

The CDR3 spans 15 residues, from the cysteine through the phenylalanine. The retained sequence is limited to the CDR3, 45 bases, with the frame set at the first base. Clipping removes 6 bases from V and 6 bases from J, with 13 as the unmatched junction base count. The germline V gene specifies MNHEY as CDR1 and SVGEGT as CDR2. The chain is assembled from TRBV6-2 or TRBV6-3 and TRBJ2-7, with 8 bases in between that match TRBD1. This clonotype was sampled from a man aged 50-59 years with active or convalescent COVID-19. The sample taken for sequencing was peripheral blood. The nucleotides read TGTGCCAGCAGCCCTTCCGGGACAGGTATCGGCGAGCAGTACTTC. It codes for CASSPSGTGIGEQYF.